This entry features one T cell receptor beta chain sequence. The protocol was immunoSEQ multiplex PCR, while the TCRdb copy is restricted to in-frame clones and leaves out a portion. The sample shows around 200,000 clones, over 70% of them seen only once. The data stem from a study of blood T cell repertoires in COVID-19. Across the study: Material from acute and convalescent COVID-19 was sourced from the United States, Italy and Spain. The analysed material was cDNA or gDNA that came from T cells, B-cell-depleted T cells, or PBMCs.

The CDR3 is 13 residues long. V was clipped by 2 bases and J by 4 bases, with 3 bases between them. Germline assignment: CDR1 LGHDT and CDR2 YNNKEL (reference sequence). The TCR comes from a woman in her thirties or forties with COVID-19, enrolled during active disease. Sequencing was carried out using peripheral blood. V and J are TRBV3-1 (or the pseudogene TRBV3-2) and TRBJ1-6; unclear D gene. CDR3 sequence: CASSQQYNSPLHF. CDR3 DNA sequence: TGTGCCAGCAGCCAACAGTATAATTCACCCCTCCACTTT.